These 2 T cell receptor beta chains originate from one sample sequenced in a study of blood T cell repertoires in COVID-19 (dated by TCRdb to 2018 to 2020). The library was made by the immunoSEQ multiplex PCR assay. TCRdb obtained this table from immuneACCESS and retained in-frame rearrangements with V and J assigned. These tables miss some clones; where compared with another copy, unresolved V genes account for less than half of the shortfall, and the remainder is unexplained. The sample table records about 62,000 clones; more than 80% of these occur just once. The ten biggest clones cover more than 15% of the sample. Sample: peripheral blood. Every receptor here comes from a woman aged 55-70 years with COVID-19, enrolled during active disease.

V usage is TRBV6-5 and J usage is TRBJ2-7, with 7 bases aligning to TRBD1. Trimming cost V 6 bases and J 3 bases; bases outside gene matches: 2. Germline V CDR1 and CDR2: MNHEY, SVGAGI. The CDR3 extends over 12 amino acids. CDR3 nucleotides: TGTGCCAGCAGAGCAGGGGGCTACGAGCAGTACTTC. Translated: CASRAGGYEQYF.

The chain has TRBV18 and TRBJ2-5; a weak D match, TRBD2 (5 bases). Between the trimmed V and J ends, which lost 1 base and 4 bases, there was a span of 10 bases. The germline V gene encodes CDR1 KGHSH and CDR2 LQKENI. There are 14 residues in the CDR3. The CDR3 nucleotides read TGTGCCAGCTCACCACAGTCTAGCCGAGAGACCCAGTACTTC. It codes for CASSPQSSRETQYF.